The 2 T cell receptor beta chains listed next were all sequenced from one sample in a study of beta chain features in type 1 diabetes. Expressed TCRB transcripts were sequenced because the entire RNA isolate underwent reverse transcription. Generated by immunoSEQ multiplex PCR, the TCRdb table keeps only in-frame clones and is missing some. The data contain more than 300,000 clones, approximately 15% of them singletons. The source material was naive CD4+ T cells from blood. The receptor set was obtained from a woman aged 18-35 years in good health.

This clone was counted only a few times. The chain uses TRBV7-3 and TRBJ2-3, with D perhaps TRBD2 (6 bases). V was shortened by 2 bases and J by 1 base, with 7 bases between the two germline ends. Germline V gene data show CDR1 as SGHTA and CDR2 as FQGTGA. There are 14 residues in the CDR3. Written as DNA, the CDR3 is TGTGCCAGCAGCTTAGTAGCGGGCACAGATACGCAGTATTTT. Translation gives CASSLVAGTDTQYF.

The chain joins TRBV27 to TRBJ2-1; possible D gene TRBD1, 6 bases. CDR1 and CDR2 from the germline V gene are MNHEY and SMNVEV (reference sequence). The V end was cut by 5 bases, the J end by 5 bases, with 13 bases between. This CDR3 is 14 amino acids long. DNA of the CDR3: TGTGCCAGCAGTCCTAGGACAGCTGACAATGAGCAGTTCTTC. Translated: CASSPRTADNEQFF.